This TCR beta chain was captured by sequencing in a study of post-analysis software for immune sequencing data. General observations from the study: There was significantly lower normalized Chao1 diversity in multiple sclerosis patients than in controls. Samples from one preparation batch, clustered by F measure, grouped strongly together. Comparison of patients with controls showed four or five TRBV segments more frequent in patients, TRBV5-6, TRBV5-1 and TRBV20-1 among them.

Each TCR beta cDNA library carried unique molecular identifiers. A population of roughly 0.85 to 10 million T cells gave rise to about half a million cDNA molecules. TCRdb processed the PCR reads anew with MiXCR; each CDR3 protein has one entry. The table has roughly 410,000 distinct CDR3 sequences, around 37% seen once. The CDR3 runs to 15 residues. The V and J ends lost 4 bases and 10 bases respectively, with 17 bases between them. The germline V gene has CDR1 SGHTA and CDR2 FQGNSA. Details on this clonotype: Its cognate antigen is unknown.

The sequenced material came from blood. The sequence was obtained from a girl aged 5-17 years with multiple sclerosis. The chain has TRBV7-2 and TRBJ1-6; D perhaps matches TRBD1 (6 bases). The CDR3 coding sequence is TGTGCCAGCAGCTCAATACAGGGTATTGGATCACCCCTCCACTTT. Translation gives CASSSIQGIGSPLHF.